Shown below are 22 T cell receptor beta chains from a single sample sequenced in a study of Ad26.COV2.S vaccination and SARS-CoV-2 variants. The method was immunoSEQ multiplex PCR; TCRdb's version includes in-frame clones alone and lacks a portion of them. Of 400,000 to 500,000 clones in the sample, nearly 90% are singletons; the top ten hold about 2.7%. Treatment described: around 19 received Ad26.COV2.S at low or high dose, single or two shots; roughly 5 received placebo; per-sample allocation not given. On day 63 after the first injection, vaccine and placebo recipients gave samples. Sample: peripheral blood, taken in a trial of Ad26.COV2.S vaccine versus placebo. The source is a person between 18 and 59 years old who received the Ad26.COV2.S COVID-19 vaccine or a placebo.

The CDR3 sequence: CASSPDSEHSGNTIYF. The CDR3 bases are TGTGCCAGCAGCCCGGACAGCGAGCACTCTGGAAACACCATATATTTT. V is TRBV7-6 and J is TRBJ1-3, with D perhaps TRBD1 (6 bases). The V end lost 5 bases, the J end lost 0 bases, and 14 bases lay between the germline ends. The germline gives CDR1 SGHVS, CDR2 FNYEAQ. The CDR3 runs 16 residues.

The CDR3, as DNA: TGTGCCAGCAGCTGGAGGGACATTCAGTACTTC. This codes for CASSWRDIQYF. The chain employs TRBV7-2 and TRBJ2-4; maybe TRBD2 (6 bases). CDR1 is SGHTA, CDR2 FQGNSA, per germline. The CDR3 loop spans 11 amino acids. The V end lost 4 bases, the J end lost 8 bases, and 6 bases lay between the germline ends.

The chain combines TRBV6-1 with TRBJ2-3; D remains ambiguous. CDR1 and CDR2 (germline): MNHNS, SASEGT. The V and J ends lost 1 base and 2 bases respectively, with 1 base between them. The CDR3 consists of 12 residues. CDR3 sequence reads: CASSEDTDTQYF. CDR3 in DNA: TGTGCCAGCAGTGAAGACACAGATACGCAGTATTTT.

This rearrangement joins TRBV5-1 to TRBJ2-3; D is tentatively TRBD1 or TRBD2 (5 bases each). The CDR3 runs 14 residues. Between the trimmed V and J ends, which lost 1 base and 2 bases, there was a span of 8 bases. The V gene's germline CDR1 is SGHRS and CDR2 YFSETQ. CDR3 loop: CASSLWDLTDTQYF. The CDR3 DNA reads as TGCGCCAGCAGCTTGTGGGACCTCACAGATACGCAGTATTTT.

This clone was detected a few times. The CDR3 DNA sequence: TGCGCCAGCAGCGGAGAGGATACGCAGTATTTT. Translating gives CASSGEDTQYF. The rearrangement uses TRBV5-1 and TRBJ2-3, with D uncertain. In germline, CDR1 is SGHRS, CDR2 YFSETQ. Trimming removed 4 bases from V and 6 bases from J, with 6 bases in between. CDR3 size: 11 residues.

The rearrangement uses TRBV20-1 and TRBJ2-1, with TRBD2 matching 7 bases. With V trimmed by 3 bases and J by 2 bases, 16 bases remained unmatched. The CDR3 totals 18 residues. CDR1 is DFQATT, CDR2 SNEGSKA, per germline (reference sequence). In DNA form, the CDR3 reads TGCAGTGCTAGTAAGCTAGCGGCCGACCATGGGACCTACAATGAGCAGTTCTTC. It encodes CSASKLAADHGTYNEQFF.

In nucleotides, the CDR3 is TGTGCCAGCGGGTTGAGACAGCCCCAGCATTTT. Translation: CASGLRQPQHF. The chain is built from TRBV6-1 and TRBJ1-5; no clear D. This CDR3 has 11 residues. V shed 8 bases and J shed 7 bases, with 9 bases lying between them. Germline lookup yields CDR1 MNHNS and CDR2 SASEGT.

V and J are TRBV5-1 and TRBJ1-3; 9 nucleotides align to TRBD1. Germline CDR1 reads SGHRS; CDR2 reads YFSETQ. There are 17 residues in the CDR3. V lost 4 bases, J lost 1 base, and 9 bases stayed unmatched. The CDR3 spells CASSPGTGRISGNTIYF. CDR3 DNA sequence: TGCGCCAGCAGCCCAGGGACAGGGCGAATTTCTGGAAACACCATATATTTT.

Comments on this clone: This same CDR3 is encoded by further DNA sequences in the sample. V is TRBV7-3 and J is TRBJ2-3, with D possibly being TRBD2 (7 bases). CDR3 length: 14 residues. Germline values: CDR1 SGHTA, CDR2 FQGTGA. Trimming cost V 2 bases and J 2 bases, with 8 bases left between them. CDR3 DNA: TGTGCCAGCAGCTTAGGGGGGGCCACAGATACGCAGTATTTT. It is translated as CASSLGGATDTQYF.

The chain joins TRBV19 to TRBJ1-2; D is ambiguous. This CDR3 is built from 14 residues. CDR1 LNHDA and CDR2 SQIVND come from the germline V gene (reference sequence). Trimming removed 3 bases from V and 1 base from J, with 9 bases in between. DNA of the CDR3: TGTGCCAGTAGTATGGCGGGAAATAACTATGGCTACACCTTC. It specifies CASSMAGNNYGYTF. Combining the CDR3 with reference TRBV19 and TRBJ1-2 gives the whole variable domain DGGITQSPKYLFRKEGQNVTLSCEQNLNHDAMYWYRQDPGQGLRLIYYSQIVNDFQKGDIAEGYSVSREKKESFPLTVTSAQKNPTAFYLCASSMAGNNYGYTFGSGTRLTVV.

CDR3 in DNA: TGCAGCGTTGGGGCAGGGGGCTTGGCCGGGGAGCTGTTTTTT. This codes for CSVGAGGLAGELFF. The chain couples TRBV29-1 to TRBJ2-2; 8 positions agree with TRBD1. After removal of 4 bases from V and 6 bases from J, the junction contained 7 bases not matched to a gene. In germline, CDR1 is SQVTM, CDR2 ANQGSEA. The CDR3 consists of 14 residues.

V usage is TRBV11-2 and J usage is TRBJ1-1; D remains unclear. Germline V gene lookup returns CDR1 SGHAT and CDR2 FQNNGV. The germline V and J ends were trimmed by 1 base and 3 bases, with 6 bases remaining between them. The CDR3 consists of 13 residues. CDR3 sequence (DNA): TGTGCCAGCAGCTTAGGGGTCGACACTGAAGCTTTCTTT. This translates into CASSLGVDTEAFF.

The genes are TRBV6-5 and TRBJ1-6; no clear D gene. The CDR3 is 15 residues long. The ends were cut back, 7 bases at V and 9 bases at J, with 19 bases in the middle. Per the germline V gene, CDR1 is MNHEY and CDR2 is SVGAGI. In DNA form, the CDR3 reads TGTGCCAGCACCCCGGAGAGAGGTGCGGGTTCACCCCTCCACTTT. Its protein is CASTPERGAGSPLHF.

The V and J genes are TRBV18 and TRBJ2-1; D tentatively fits TRBD1 or TRBD2 (5 bases each). The germline V gene has CDR1 KGHSH and CDR2 LQKENI. Deletions cut 4 bases from V and 6 bases from J, with 19 bases between. CDR3 length: 16 amino acids. The CDR3 sequence: CASSQLGSGTGNEQFF. For the CDR3, the DNA is TGTGCCAGCTCACAACTGGGATCGGGGACGGGCAATGAGCAGTTCTTC.

The chain recombines TRBV7-2 with TRBJ1-2, with a tentative D call TRBD1 (6 bases). In germline, CDR1 is SGHTA, CDR2 FQGNSA. This CDR3 comprises 15 residues. V was clipped by 1 base and J by 4 bases, with 13 bases between them. The CDR3 coding sequence is TGTGCCAGCAGCTTAGACGGGGGGCGCCCCTATGGCTACACCTTC. Its translation is CASSLDGGRPYGYTF.

The chain has TRBV21-1 and TRBJ2-7; the table's TRBD2 call for D was not verified on the DNA. TRBV21-1 is shown as a pseudogene. This CDR3 contains 13 residues. CDR3 DNA sequence: TGTGCCAGCAGCAAAGACGAGATCGACGAGCAGTACGTC. Translation: CASSKDEIDEQYV.

Concerning this clone itself: The sample contains more than one DNA sequence encoding this CDR3. The chain links TRBV5-1 to TRBJ2-3; a possible D gene is TRBD2 (7 bases). Germline CDR1 and CDR2: SGHRS and YFSETQ. The ends were cut back, 3 bases at V and 6 bases at J, with 20 bases in the middle. CDR3 length equals 16 residues. The CDR3 reads CASSSGLAGAGDTQYF. The CDR3 bases are TGCGCCAGCAGCTCGGGACTCGCGGGGGCGGGGGATACGCAGTATTTT.

This chain joins TRBV10-2 and TRBJ1-4; D ambiguous. The CDR3 runs 12 residues. V lost 0 bases and J 8 bases, leaving 4 bases between the germline ends. Germline V lookup: CDR1 WSHSY, CDR2 SAAADI. Here the CDR3 reads CASSESEEKLFF. CDR3 nucleotide sequence: TGCGCCAGCAGTGAGTCGGAAGAAAAACTGTTTTTT.

The chain has TRBV5-6 and TRBJ2-3; D remains ambiguous. Trimming took 0 bases from V and 7 from J, leaving 12 bases between them. The germline V gene encodes CDR1 SGHDT and CDR2 YYEEEE. This CDR3 is built from 14 residues. Written as DNA, the CDR3 is TGTGCCAGCAGCTTGGTCCCGCTAGGTCATACGCAGTATTTT. It encodes CASSLVPLGHTQYF. The variable domain in full, with the rest retrieved from reference TRBV5-6 and TRBJ2-3, is DAGVTQSPTHLIKTRGQQVTLRCSPKSGHDTVSWYQQALGQGPQFIFQYYEEEERQRGNFPDRFSGHQFPNYSSELNVNALLLGDSALYLCASSLVPLGHTQYFGPGTRLTVL.

This chain connects TRBV19 to TRBJ1-2, with D maybe TRBD1 (5 bases). Deletions cut 5 bases from V and 2 bases from J, with 18 bases between. The CDR3 covers 16 residues. Germline lookup yields CDR1 LNHDA and CDR2 SQIVND (reference sequence). The CDR3 loop reads CASSRSGAGRNYGYTF. CDR3 coding DNA: TGTGCCAGTAGTCGATCCGGGGCAGGACGAAACTATGGCTACACCTTC.

The chain combines TRBV11-2 with TRBJ1-6; no reliable D call. Trimming took 0 bases from V and 0 from J, leaving 6 bases between them. Germline V gene sequence: CDR1 SGHAT, CDR2 FQNNGV. The CDR3 loop spans 16 amino acids. The CDR3 nucleotides are TGTGCCAGCAGCTTAGAGCCGGACTCCTATAATTCACCCCTCCACTTT. It is translated as CASSLEPDSYNSPLHF.

In this sample, this clone turned up once. The J gene is TRBJ2-7, the V gene TRBV28; possible D gene TRBD1, 6 bases. Germline V lookup: CDR1 MDHEN, CDR2 SYDVKM. Trimming removed 5 bases from V and 10 bases from J, with 12 bases in between. The CDR3 totals 11 residues. The CDR3 bases are TGTGCCAGCAGTCGGACAGCCCTACAGTACTTC. This codes for CASSRTALQYF. The full variable domain, in which reference TRBV28 and TRBJ2-7 provide the parts outside the CDR3, is DVKVTQSSRYLVKRTGEKVFLECVQDMDHENMFWYRQDPGLGLRLIYFSYDVKMKEKGDIPEGYSVSREKKERFSLILESASTNQTSMYLCASSRTALQYFGPGTRLTVT.